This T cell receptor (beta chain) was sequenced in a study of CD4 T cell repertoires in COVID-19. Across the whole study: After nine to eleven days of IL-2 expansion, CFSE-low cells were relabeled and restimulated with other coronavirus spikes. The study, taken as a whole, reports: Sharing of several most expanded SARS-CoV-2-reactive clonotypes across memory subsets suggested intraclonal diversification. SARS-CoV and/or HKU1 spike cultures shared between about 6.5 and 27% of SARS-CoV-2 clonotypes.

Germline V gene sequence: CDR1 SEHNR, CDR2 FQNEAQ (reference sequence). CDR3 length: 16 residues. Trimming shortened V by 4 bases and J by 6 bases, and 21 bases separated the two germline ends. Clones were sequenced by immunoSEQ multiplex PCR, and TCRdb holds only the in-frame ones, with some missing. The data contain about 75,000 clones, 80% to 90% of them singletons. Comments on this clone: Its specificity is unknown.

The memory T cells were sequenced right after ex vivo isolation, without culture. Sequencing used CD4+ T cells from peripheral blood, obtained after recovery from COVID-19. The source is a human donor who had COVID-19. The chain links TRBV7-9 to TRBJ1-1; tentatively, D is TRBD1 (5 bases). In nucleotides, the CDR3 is TGTGCCAGCAGCTCCATCGGGTCGGGGGTTCTATCTGAAGCTTTCTTT. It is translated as CASSSIGSGVLSEAFF.